Listed here are 19 T cell receptor beta chains from one sample, sequenced in a study of shared T cell receptors in the human thymus (dated by TCRdb to the early 2020s). The method was the immunoSEQ multiplex PCR assay. Held by TCRdb, this immuneACCESS table contains in-frame sequences only and omits some clones. Under half of the omission traces to an unresolved V gene where checked; the cause of the rest is unknown. Within this sample are hundreds of thousands of clones, with more than 75% of them counted one time only. Of the sample, 0.01% to 0.015% falls within the top ten clones. This sample also appeared in a second study, on human thymus T cells.

The sequencing sample was made of thymocytes. The receptors shown here come from a boy under two years old with a congenital heart defect. Donor details come from another sample of the same person, matched by shared clones.

A few counts support this clone. The J gene is TRBJ2-7, the V gene TRBV5-1; a possible D gene is TRBD1 (8 bases). CDR3 length: 14 residues. Germline CDR1 SGHRS, CDR2 YFSETQ. The V gene lost 0 bases and the J gene lost 5 bases, with 12 bases spanning the gap. The CDR3 loop is CASSLGQGRDEQYF. In nucleotides, the CDR3 is TGCGCCAGCAGCTTGGGACAGGGGAGGGACGAGCAGTACTTC.

This chain connects TRBV7-2 to TRBJ2-7; no firm D call. Germline V gives CDR1 SGHTA, CDR2 FQGNSA. The CDR3 extends over 13 amino acids. V lost 5 bases and J 0 bases, leaving 8 bases between the germline ends. CDR3 coding DNA: TGTGCCAGCAGCCCTTACAACTCCTACGAGCAGTACTTC. Translation: CASSPYNSYEQYF.

Only one count was recorded for this clone. The V call is TRBV2, the J call TRBJ2-2; 8 positions match TRBD2. Germline lookup yields CDR1 SNHLY and CDR2 FYNNEI. The CDR3 contains 19 residues. Unmatched junction bases numbered 15, after V lost 6 bases and J lost 0 bases. Written as DNA, the CDR3 is TGTGCCAGCAGAAAAAGGAGCGGGAGCCCAATTTCGAACACCGGGGAGCTGTTTTTT. This sequence encodes CASRKRSGSPISNTGELFF.

To note about this clone: At the DNA level, this CDR3 is encoded by other sequences in the same sample as well. This chain uses TRBV27 with TRBJ1-5; TRBD1 matches 9 bases. V was clipped by 2 bases and J by 5 bases; unmatched bases: 1. This CDR3 region has 14 residues. CDR1 and CDR2 from the germline V gene are MNHEY and SMNVEV (reference sequence). The CDR3 DNA sequence: TGTGCCAGCAGTTTAGGACAGGGGTATCAGCCCCAGCATTTT. Its protein is CASSLGQGYQPQHF.

The V and J genes are TRBV27 and TRBJ2-2, with TRBD2 matching 11 bases. Trimming removed 5 bases from V and 4 bases from J; junction bases left unmatched: 6. Germline CDR1 reads MNHEY; CDR2 reads SMNVEV (reference sequence). CDR3 length: 16 amino acids. The CDR3: CASSPTSGITTGELFF. The CDR3 DNA follows: TGTGCCAGCAGTCCGACTAGCGGGATTACCACCGGGGAGCTGTTTTTT.

This chain links TRBV27 with TRBJ1-2; tentative D call: TRBD1 (6 bases). The length of the CDR3 is 19 residues. CDR1 and CDR2 (germline): MNHEY, SMNVEV (reference sequence). V lost 4 bases and J 1 base, leaving 25 bases between the germline ends. As DNA, the CDR3 is TGTGCCAGCAGTTACCTCCATCCCACAGGGCCGGCCGATAACTATGGCTACACCTTC. The encoded protein is CASSYLHPTGPADNYGYTF.

CDR3 residues: CASSQGGGAGETQYF. CDR3 coding DNA: TGTGCCAGCAGCCAAGGCGGGGGGGCTGGGGAGACCCAGTACTTC. The chain is built from TRBV14 and TRBJ2-5; 9 positions agree with TRBD2. The CDR3 runs to 15 residues. V lost 1 base, J lost 5 bases, and 5 bases stayed unmatched. Per germline, CDR1 SGHDN and CDR2 FVKESK.

The chain is built from TRBV5-4 and TRBJ2-1; 9 bases align to TRBD2. Per germline, CDR1 SGHNT and CDR2 YYREEE (reference sequence). The CDR3 has 18 amino acids. The ends lost 0 bases at V and 6 bases at J; junction bases unmatched: 13. The CDR3 region has the DNA TGTGCCAGCAGCTTGGTGGGTTTAGCGGGAGTAGGTTGCAATGAGCAGTTCTTC. It yields the protein CASSLVGLAGVGCNEQFF.

V usage is TRBV10-1 and J usage is TRBJ2-1; TRBD2 might be the D (6 bases). This CDR3 has 14 residues. Germline-derived CDR1 and CDR2 are WNHNN and SYGVQD (reference sequence). V was cut by 6 bases and J by 5 bases, with 14 bases left in between. As DNA, the CDR3 is TGCGCCAGCAGCCCCTGGGGGGAGAACAATGAGCAGTTCTTC. It encodes CASSPWGENNEQFF.

A remark on this clone: A read error may account for a junction end that differs from germline. The gene calls are TRBV5-6 and TRBJ2-7, with D possibly matching TRBD1 (6 bases). CDR1 is SGHDT and CDR2 is YYEEEE in the germline V gene. The CDR3 spans 12 residues. CDR3 nucleotide sequence: TGTGCCAGCAGCAGGAGGATGACAGGTACGGACTTC. Protein product: CASSRRMTGTDF.

This chain joins TRBV27 and TRBJ2-2, with TRBD2 identical over 11 bases. Trimming removed 5 bases from V and 5 bases from J; junction bases left unmatched: 4. The CDR3 loop spans 15 amino acids. Germline assignment: CDR1 MNHEY and CDR2 SMNVEV (reference sequence). This chain's CDR3 is CASSTSGSSTGELFF. In nucleotides, the CDR3 is TGTGCCAGCAGTACTAGCGGGAGTAGTACCGGGGAGCTGTTTTTT.

The rearrangement joins TRBV7-9 to TRBJ2-2; 8 nucleotides match TRBD1. Germline V gives CDR1 SEHNR, CDR2 FQNEAQ (reference sequence). Trimming took 4 bases from V and 3 from J; bases not matched to a gene: 1. CDR3 size: 14 residues. The CDR3, as DNA: TGTGCCAGCAGCTCGACAGGGGACACCGGGGAGCTGTTTTTT. Its protein is CASSSTGDTGELFF.

The rearrangement uses TRBV10-3 and TRBJ2-2; 10 positions agree with TRBD1. V shed 3 bases and J 0 bases; nucleotides not matched to a gene: 10. From germline, CDR1 is ENHRY and CDR2 SYGVKD. The CDR3 spans 19 residues. The CDR3 region is CAISEKDRGSYANTGELFF. The CDR3 DNA sequence: TGTGCCATCAGTGAAAAGGACAGGGGGTCCTACGCGAACACCGGGGAGCTGTTTTTT.

The V call is TRBV7-9, the J call TRBJ1-4; 9 bases fit TRBD1. The V gene end was trimmed by 5 bases and the J gene end by 8 bases; junction bases not matched to a gene: 6. The germline V gene has CDR1 SEHNR and CDR2 FQNEAQ (reference sequence). The CDR3 contains 14 residues. The CDR3 DNA is TGTGCCAGCAGCCTAGGGGACAGGGTGGAAAAACTGTTTTTT. It specifies CASSLGDRVEKLFF.

The chain couples TRBV28 to TRBJ1-6; D is undetermined. Germline V gene lookup returns CDR1 MDHEN and CDR2 SYDVKM. Trimming pared 4 bases from V and 0 bases from J, leaving 19 bases between. This CDR3 is built from 19 residues. CDR3 nucleotide sequence: TGTGCCAGCAGTTCCCACAATCCCTGGGCCAGCTCCTATAATTCACCCCTCCACTTT. It is translated as CASSSHNPWASSYNSPLHF.

V and J are TRBV19 and TRBJ1-2; TRBD1 matches at 10 bases. Germline loops: CDR1 LNHDA, CDR2 SQIVND (reference sequence). Trimming removed 3 bases from V and 8 bases from J; junction bases left unmatched: 12. There are 16 residues in the CDR3. The CDR3 DNA reads TGTGCCAGTAGTATCCCTGAGGGGACAGGGGTAGGAGGCTACACCTTC. This gives the protein CASSIPEGTGVGGYTF.

This sequence joins TRBV29-1 and TRBJ1-1, with TRBD1 as a possible D gene (6 bases). This CDR3 is 14 amino acids long. Trimming removed 2 bases from V and 6 bases from J, with 16 bases in between. Germline CDR1 and CDR2: SQVTM and ANQGSEA. The CDR3 DNA is TGCAGCGTTGAATACCGTCTGGGGGGGCCTGAAGCTTTCTTT. Translation gives CSVEYRLGGPEAFF.

J is TRBJ2-3 and V is TRBV2; TRBD1 agrees at 9 bases. CDR3 size: 15 residues. The germline CDR1 and CDR2 sequences are SNHLY and FYNNEI. With 6 bases clipped from V and 5 bases from J, the junction kept 9 bases outside the gene matches. The CDR3 loop reads CASRLSRDRVDTQYF. The CDR3 DNA reads TGTGCCAGCAGGCTATCCCGGGACAGGGTAGATACGCAGTATTTT.

V is TRBV6-1 and J is TRBJ1-1, with 7 bases aligning to TRBD1. The CDR3 is 12 residues long. CDR1 is MNHNS, CDR2 SASEGT, per germline. V trimming: 10 bases; J trimming: 11 bases; junction bases outside the gene matches: 13. CDR3 loop: CAITDRPGRAFF. CDR3 nucleotides: TGTGCCATCACGGACAGGCCTGGTCGGGCTTTCTTT.